Following are 20 T cell receptor beta chains from one sample sequenced in a study of blood T cell repertoires in COVID-19. Method: immunoSEQ multiplex PCR; TCRdb's copy keeps in-frame clones and lacks some. The sample consists of 150,000 to 180,000 clones, around 80% of them appearing once. The sequencing input was PBMCs or T cells enriched from blood (not recorded which). The source is a man aged 45-65 years who had recovered from COVID-19.

The genes are TRBV5-1 and TRBJ1-6; unclear D gene. The CDR3 is 15 amino acids. V was cut by 0 bases and J by 5 bases, with 9 bases left in between. Germline-derived CDR1 and CDR2 are SGHRS and YFSETQ. The CDR3 spells CASSLVRPDNSPLHF. In DNA, the CDR3 is TGCGCCAGCAGCTTGGTCAGGCCGGATAATTCACCCCTCCACTTT. Drawing the rest from reference TRBV5-1 and TRBJ1-6, the complete variable domain is KAGVTQTPRYLIKTRGQQVTLSCSPISGHRSVSWYQQTPGQGLQFLFEYFSETQRNKGNFPGRFSGRQFSNSRSEMNVSTLELGDSALYLCASSLVRPDNSPLHFGNGTRLTVT.

The CDR3 DNA sequence: TGTGCCAGCAGCTTGGATAGGGGTTACAATGAGCAGTTCTTC. Amino acid sequence: CASSLDRGYNEQFF. The chain is built from TRBV7-2 and TRBJ2-1; D possibly corresponds to TRBD1 (5 bases). The germline V gene has CDR1 SGHTA and CDR2 FQGNSA. The V and J ends lost 3 bases and 4 bases respectively, with 10 bases between them. This CDR3 region has 14 residues.

The chain uses TRBV6-2 or TRBV6-3 and TRBJ1-5; D remains ambiguous. The germline CDR1 and CDR2 sequences are MNHEY and SVGEGT. Between the trimmed V and J ends, which lost 2 bases and 1 base, there was a span of 9 bases. The CDR3 contains 15 residues. The CDR3 reads CASSYSWRSNQPQHF. The CDR3 DNA reads as TGTGCCAGCAGTTACAGTTGGAGGAGCAATCAGCCCCAGCATTTT.

The chain combines TRBV30 with TRBJ1-6; the D is unclear. Germline assignment: CDR1 GTSNPN and CDR2 SVGIG (reference sequence). The CDR3 length is 13 residues. V was clipped by 4 bases and J by 7 bases, with 11 bases between them. CDR3 residues: CAWKEGGNSPLHF. In nucleotides, the CDR3 is TGTGCCTGGAAGGAGGGCGGGAATTCACCCCTCCACTTT.

In nucleotides, the CDR3 is TGTGCCAGCAGTCTTCAGGGGGGCATGAACACTGAAGCTTTCTTT. This codes for CASSLQGGMNTEAFF. The chain is built from TRBV2 and TRBJ1-1; 7 bases line up with TRBD1. The junction had 6 bases not matched to a gene; V was cut back by 5 bases and J by 0 bases. The CDR3 has 15 residues. The V gene's germline CDR1 is SNHLY and CDR2 FYNNEI.

This chain joins TRBV25-1 and TRBJ1-1; D remains unclear. The V gene lost 4 bases and the J gene lost 12 bases, with 9 bases spanning the gap. Germline loops: CDR1 MGHDK, CDR2 SYGVNS. The CDR3 totals 10 residues. The CDR3 region is CASSALRTFF. CDR3 bases: TGTGCCAGCAGTGCTTTGAGGACTTTCTTT.

This chain connects TRBV10-3 to TRBJ1-5; 8 nucleotides agree with TRBD1. This CDR3 is 14 amino acids long. V lost 6 bases to trimming and J lost 4 bases; unmatched junction nucleotides: 5. Looked up from germline, CDR1 is ENHRY and CDR2 is SYGVKD. For the CDR3, the DNA is TGTGCCATCAGCAGCCAGGGGGCGAATCAGCCCCAGCATTTT. Protein sequence: CAISSQGANQPQHF.

V usage is TRBV29-1 and J usage is TRBJ1-1; 9 positions agree with TRBD1. Germline V gives CDR1 SQVTM, CDR2 ANQGSEA. The V and J ends lost 2 bases and 7 bases, in that order; junction bases with no gene match: 5. The CDR3 totals 13 residues. The CDR3 DNA sequence: TGCAGCGTTGAACCGGGACAGGGCGTTGAAGCTTTCTTT. Amino acids: CSVEPGQGVEAFF. Filled out from reference TRBV29-1 and TRBJ1-1, the complete variable domain reads SAVISQKPSRDICQRGTSLTIQCQVDSQVTMMFWYRQQPGQSLTLIATANQGSEATYESGFVIDKFPISRPNLTFSTLTVSNMSPEDSSIYLCSVEPGQGVEAFFGQGTRLTVV.

This clone was detected only a few times. The V and J genes are TRBV5-1 and TRBJ1-6; D call uncertain. V shed 4 bases and J shed 5 bases, with 13 bases lying between them. This CDR3 is 15 amino acids long. CDR1 is SGHRS, CDR2 YFSETQ, per germline. For the CDR3, the DNA is TGCGCCAGCAGCGCAAGAACGGTCAATAATTCACCCCTCCACTTT. Translated: CASSARTVNNSPLHF.

The chain recombines TRBV7-9 with TRBJ1-4; a weak D match, TRBD1 (5 bases). The CDR3 consists of 16 residues. Between the trimmed V and J ends, which lost 5 bases and 4 bases, there was a span of 17 bases. Germline lookup yields CDR1 SEHNR and CDR2 FQNEAQ (reference sequence). The DNA for the CDR3 is TGTGCCAGCAGCCCTGTGCTGGGGCAGATTAATGAAAAACTGTTTTTT. This gives the protein CASSPVLGQINEKLFF.

The gene calls are TRBV11-3 and TRBJ1-5; D gene unclear. Trimming removed 1 base at V and 5 bases at J, with 12 bases between. The germline gives CDR1 SGHNT, CDR2 YENEEA. This CDR3 is 15 amino acids long. CDR3 sequence: CASSLGLGSHQPQHF. As DNA, the CDR3 is TGTGCCAGCAGCTTAGGATTGGGCAGTCATCAGCCCCAGCATTTT.

The chain combines TRBV11-2 with TRBJ2-7; 8 bases match TRBD1. Trimming at V came to 5 bases and at J to 3 bases, leaving 6 bases not matched to a gene. The CDR3 runs 14 residues. Germline V lookup: CDR1 SGHAT, CDR2 FQNNGV. The CDR3 spells CASSLRTGNYEQYF. The CDR3 DNA follows: TGTGCCAGCAGCCTCCGGACAGGGAACTACGAGCAGTACTTC.

CDR3 DNA: TGTGCCAGTATCCCCGCGGGGTTATCTGAAGCTTTCTTT. This gives the protein CASIPAGLSEAFF. V gene TRBV19 combines with J gene TRBJ1-1; D gene unclear. The CDR3 runs to 13 residues. CDR1 and CDR2 (germline): LNHDA, SQIVND (reference sequence). Trimming took 7 bases from V and 6 from J, leaving 15 bases between them.

J is TRBJ1-2 and V is TRBV11-2, with a tentative D call TRBD1 (5 bases). Per the germline V gene, CDR1 is SGHAT and CDR2 is FQNNGV. The CDR3 is 14 residues long. Trimming pared 1 base from V and 1 base from J, leaving 7 bases between. The CDR3 bases are TGTGCCAGCAGCTTAGTAGACAGTAACTATGGCTACACCTTC. Protein sequence: CASSLVDSNYGYTF.

The count of this clone is one. This chain connects TRBV27 to TRBJ2-2, with 10 bases fitting TRBD1. V lost 5 bases and J lost 5; bases outside the gene matches: 11. This CDR3 has 17 residues. Germline V gene sequence: CDR1 MNHEY, CDR2 SMNVEV (reference sequence). CDR3 nucleotide sequence: TGTGCCAGCAGTGATCGACAGGGGGCGCTGATTACCGGGGAGCTGTTTTTT. Translating gives CASSDRQGALITGELFF.

The chain carries TRBV2 and TRBJ1-2; 9 nucleotides align to TRBD1. The CDR3 length is 13 residues. V was pared by 4 bases and J by 6 bases, with 3 bases of the junction left unmatched. Germline V gives CDR1 SNHLY, CDR2 FYNNEI. The chain's CDR3 is CASSAWTGDGYTF. The CDR3 coding sequence is TGTGCCAGCAGTGCTTGGACAGGGGATGGCTACACCTTC.

This rearrangement joins TRBV19 to TRBJ2-1, with TRBD1 matching over 11 bases. J gave up 2 bases and V 5 bases, and 2 bases lay outside the gene matches. The CDR3 consists of 15 residues. Germline assignment: CDR1 LNHDA and CDR2 SQIVND (reference sequence). Written as DNA, the CDR3 is TGTGCCAGTAGTTGGGGACAGGGGGCCTACAATGAGCAGTTCTTC. Protein sequence: CASSWGQGAYNEQFF.

V gene TRBV3-1 (or the pseudogene TRBV3-2) combines with J gene TRBJ2-7; the match to TRBD2 covers 11 bases. CDR1 is LGHDT and CDR2 is YNNKEL in the germline V gene (reference sequence). With 2 bases clipped from V and 7 bases from J, the junction kept 7 bases outside the gene matches. This CDR3 has 15 amino acids. Written as DNA, the CDR3 is TGTGCCAGCAGCCAATCCCTAGCGGGGGGCCGAGAGCAGTACTTC. Protein sequence: CASSQSLAGGREQYF.

The chain uses TRBV5-1 and TRBJ2-2, with D perhaps matching TRBD1 (5 bases). This CDR3 is 13 amino acids long. V was trimmed by 4 bases and J by 5 bases, leaving 9 bases between them. Germline V CDR1 and CDR2: SGHRS, YFSETQ. The CDR3 region has the DNA TGCGCCAGCAGCCCCGGACATACCGGGGAGCTGTTTTTT. It translates to CASSPGHTGELFF.

V usage is TRBV12-5 and J usage is TRBJ1-2, with 9 bases lining up with TRBD1. The V segment lost 2 bases and the J segment 6 bases; nucleotides outside the gene matches: 10. The CDR3 has 16 residues. Germline V gene sequence: CDR1 LGHNT, CDR2 FRNRAP. CDR3 in DNA: TGTGCTAGTGGTTTGACCCTGGACAGGGGCCGAAATGGCTACACCTTC. This gives the protein CASGLTLDRGRNGYTF.